The next 9 T cell receptor beta chains were all read from a single sample in a study of cytomegalovirus exposure and HLA in healthy donors. It was with 60 Vbeta and 13 Jbeta primers that the PCR ran. Generated by immunoSEQ multiplex PCR, the TCRdb table keeps only in-frame clones and is missing some. This table has about 130,000 clones, around 75% appearing once. The sequencing input was PBMCs. The receptors here all came from a woman aged 50 to 60 in good health and CMV-seronegative.

The chain couples TRBV19 to TRBJ2-6; the D gene is possibly TRBD1 (5 bases). Germline V gene lookup returns CDR1 LNHDA and CDR2 SQIVND (reference sequence). This CDR3 is built from 15 residues. Trimming cost V 7 bases and J 4 bases, with 14 bases left between them. The CDR3 nucleotides read TGTGCCAGTACACAGGTCCTCTACGGGGCCAACGTCCTGACTTTC. It codes for CASTQVLYGANVLTF.

The chain combines TRBV5-8 with TRBJ1-2; D uncertain. Looked up from germline, CDR1 is SGHTS and CDR2 is YDEGEE. The CDR3 loop spans 12 amino acids. V lost 0 bases and J 4 bases, leaving 4 bases between the germline ends. The CDR3 region has the DNA TGTGCCAGCAGCTTGGTTCTCTATGGCTACACCTTC. This encodes CASSLVLYGYTF.

The chain has TRBV29-1 and TRBJ1-1; 9 bases map to TRBD1. The germline CDR1 and CDR2 sequences are SQVTM and ANQGSEA. V trimming: 5 bases; J trimming: 6 bases; junction bases outside the gene matches: 7. The CDR3 is 13 amino acids. The CDR3 loop is CSVFGQGRPEAFF. In DNA, the CDR3 is TGCAGCGTTTTTGGACAGGGGAGGCCTGAAGCTTTCTTT.

CDR3 coding DNA: TGTGCCAGCAGCTTAGCAACGGTTGAAGCTTTCTTT. Translating gives CASSLATVEAFF. The chain links TRBV11-1 to TRBJ1-1; no clear D gene. The CDR3 covers 12 residues. With 0 bases removed from V and 7 bases from J, the gap between germline ends came to 6 bases. The germline CDR1 and CDR2 sequences are SGHAT and FQDESV (reference sequence).

The V call is TRBV10-2, the J call TRBJ2-7, with D maybe TRBD1 (5 bases). The CDR3 loop spans 12 amino acids. Per germline, CDR1 WSHSY and CDR2 SAAADI. Trimming pared 6 bases from V and 2 bases from J, leaving 8 bases between. CDR3 in amino acids: CASSRATYEQYF. The CDR3 DNA sequence: TGCGCCAGCAGCAGGGCCACCTACGAGCAGTACTTC.

The chain links TRBV5-1 to TRBJ2-1; 11 bases align to TRBD1. The CDR3 runs 15 residues. Germline CDR1 SGHRS, CDR2 YFSETQ. The V and J ends lost 7 bases and 5 bases, in that order; junction bases with no gene match: 8. CDR3 bases: TGCGCCAGCGTCGGTGGACAGGGGGCCCACAATGAGCAGTTCTTC. Residues: CASVGGQGAHNEQFF.

The chain has TRBV27 and TRBJ2-7, with D perhaps matching TRBD2 (6 bases). Trimming shortened V by 6 bases and J by 4 bases, and 19 bases separated the two germline ends. The germline CDR1 and CDR2 sequences are MNHEY and SMNVEV (reference sequence). The CDR3 length is 15 residues. CDR3 sequence reads: CASSDQSGGRYEQYF. In DNA form, the CDR3 reads TGTGCCAGCAGCGACCAATCCGGGGGAAGATACGAGCAGTACTTC.

The rearrangement uses TRBV30 and TRBJ2-1; 9 bases line up with TRBD2. The CDR3 contains 14 residues. With V trimmed by 4 bases and J by 8 bases, 9 bases remained unmatched. CDR1 GTSNPN and CDR2 SVGIG come from the germline V gene (reference sequence). The CDR3 nucleotides read TGTGCCTGGATGACAGCGGGGGGATTCTATGAGCAGTTCTTC. It encodes CAWMTAGGFYEQFF.

The chain joins TRBV19 to TRBJ2-7, with TRBD2 matching over 8 bases. Trimming cost V 7 bases and J 6 bases; bases outside gene matches: 11. Germline CDR1 and CDR2: LNHDA and SQIVND (reference sequence). The CDR3 covers 14 residues. The DNA of the CDR3 is TGTGCCAGTACTGTAGCGGGAACCCCCTCCGAGCAGTACTTC. Residues: CASTVAGTPSEQYF.